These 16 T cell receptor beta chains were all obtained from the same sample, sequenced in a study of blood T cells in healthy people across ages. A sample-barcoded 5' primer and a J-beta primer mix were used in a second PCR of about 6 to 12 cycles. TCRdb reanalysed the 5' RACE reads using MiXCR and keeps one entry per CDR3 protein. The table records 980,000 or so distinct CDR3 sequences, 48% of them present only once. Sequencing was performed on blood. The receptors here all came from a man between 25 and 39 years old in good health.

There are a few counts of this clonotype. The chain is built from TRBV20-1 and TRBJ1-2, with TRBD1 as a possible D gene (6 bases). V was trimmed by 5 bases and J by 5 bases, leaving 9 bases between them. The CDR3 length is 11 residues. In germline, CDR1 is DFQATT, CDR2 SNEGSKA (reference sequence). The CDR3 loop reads CSAGQMYGYTF. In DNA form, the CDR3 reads TGCAGTGCTGGACAGATGTATGGCTACACCTTC.

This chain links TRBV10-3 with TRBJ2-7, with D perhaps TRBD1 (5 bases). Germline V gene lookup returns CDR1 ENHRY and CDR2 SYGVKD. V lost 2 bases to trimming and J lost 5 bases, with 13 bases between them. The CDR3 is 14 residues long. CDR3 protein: CAISEARERDEQYF. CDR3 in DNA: TGTGCCATCAGTGAGGCCAGGGAAAGGGACGAGCAGTACTTC.

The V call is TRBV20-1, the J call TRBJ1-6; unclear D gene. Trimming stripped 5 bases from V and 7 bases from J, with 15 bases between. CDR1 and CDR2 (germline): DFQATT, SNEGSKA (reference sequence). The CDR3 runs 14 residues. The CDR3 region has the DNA TGCAGTGCTTCGGTTGGAGGAGTCAATTCACCCCTCCACTTT. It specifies CSASVGGVNSPLHF.

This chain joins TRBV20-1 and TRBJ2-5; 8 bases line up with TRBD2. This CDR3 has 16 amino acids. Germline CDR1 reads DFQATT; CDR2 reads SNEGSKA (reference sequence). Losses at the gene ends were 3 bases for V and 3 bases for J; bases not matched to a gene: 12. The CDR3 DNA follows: TGCAGTGCTAGTTGGGGGACGGGGGGGCCTAAAGAGACCCAGTACTTC. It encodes CSASWGTGGPKETQYF.

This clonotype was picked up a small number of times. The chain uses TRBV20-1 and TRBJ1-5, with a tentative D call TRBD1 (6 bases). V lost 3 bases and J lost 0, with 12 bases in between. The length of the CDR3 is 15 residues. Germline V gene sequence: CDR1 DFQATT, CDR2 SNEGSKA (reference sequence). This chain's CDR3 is CSASQDSYSNQPQHF. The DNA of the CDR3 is TGCAGTGCTAGCCAGGACAGTTATAGCAATCAGCCCCAGCATTTT.

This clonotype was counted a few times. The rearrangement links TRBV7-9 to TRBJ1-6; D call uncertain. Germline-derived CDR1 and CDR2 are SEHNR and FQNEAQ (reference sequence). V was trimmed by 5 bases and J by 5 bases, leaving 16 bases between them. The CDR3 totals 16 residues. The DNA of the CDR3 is TGTGCCAGCAGCCAGGTCTCGGGGTCGAATAATTCACCCCTCCACTTT. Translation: CASSQVSGSNNSPLHF.

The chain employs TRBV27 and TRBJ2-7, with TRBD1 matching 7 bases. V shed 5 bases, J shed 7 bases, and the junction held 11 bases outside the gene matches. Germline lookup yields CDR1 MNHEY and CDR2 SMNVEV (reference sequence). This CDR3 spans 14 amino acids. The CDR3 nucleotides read TGTGCCAGCAGTGACCGGGACAGACCATGGGAGCAGTACTTC. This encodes CASSDRDRPWEQYF.

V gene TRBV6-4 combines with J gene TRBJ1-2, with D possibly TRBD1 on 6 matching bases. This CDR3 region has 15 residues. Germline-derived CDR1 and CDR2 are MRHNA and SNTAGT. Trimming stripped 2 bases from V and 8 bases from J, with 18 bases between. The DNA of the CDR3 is TGTGCCAGCAGTGACGGGACATCCAGGGCAAACGGCTACACCTTC. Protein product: CASSDGTSRANGYTF.

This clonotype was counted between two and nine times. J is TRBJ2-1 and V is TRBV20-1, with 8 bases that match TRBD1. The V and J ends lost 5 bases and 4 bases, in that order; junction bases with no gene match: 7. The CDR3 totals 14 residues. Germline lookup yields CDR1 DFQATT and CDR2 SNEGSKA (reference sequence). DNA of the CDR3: TGCAGTGCTGAAACCTACAGGGGGTACAATGAGCAGTTCTTC. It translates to CSAETYRGYNEQFF.

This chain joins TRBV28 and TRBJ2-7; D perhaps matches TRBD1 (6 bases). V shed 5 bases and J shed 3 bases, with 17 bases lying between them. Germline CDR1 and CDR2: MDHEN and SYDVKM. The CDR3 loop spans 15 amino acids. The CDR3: CASSPPATGNYEQYF. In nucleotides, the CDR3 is TGTGCCAGCAGTCCTCCCGCAACAGGGAACTACGAGCAGTACTTC.

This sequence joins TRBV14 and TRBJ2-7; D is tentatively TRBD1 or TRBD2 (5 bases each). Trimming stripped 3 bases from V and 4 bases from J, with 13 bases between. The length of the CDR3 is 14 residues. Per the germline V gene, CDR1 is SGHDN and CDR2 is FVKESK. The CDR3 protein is CASSQLGDVYEQYF. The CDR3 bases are TGTGCCAGCAGCCAGCTGGGGGACGTTTACGAGCAGTACTTC.

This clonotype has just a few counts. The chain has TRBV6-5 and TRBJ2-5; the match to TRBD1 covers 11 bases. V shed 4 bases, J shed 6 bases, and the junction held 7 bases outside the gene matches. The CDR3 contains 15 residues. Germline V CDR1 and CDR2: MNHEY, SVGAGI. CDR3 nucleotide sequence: TGTGCCAGCAGTTTTTTTGGACAGGGGGCCCAGACCCAGTACTTC. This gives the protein CASSFFGQGAQTQYF.

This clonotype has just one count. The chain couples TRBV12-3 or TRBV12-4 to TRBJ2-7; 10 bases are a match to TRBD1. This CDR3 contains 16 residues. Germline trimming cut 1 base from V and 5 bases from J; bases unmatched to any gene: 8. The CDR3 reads CASSLVWDRGFDEQYF. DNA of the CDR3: TGTGCCAGCAGTTTAGTCTGGGACAGGGGTTTCGACGAGCAGTACTTC.

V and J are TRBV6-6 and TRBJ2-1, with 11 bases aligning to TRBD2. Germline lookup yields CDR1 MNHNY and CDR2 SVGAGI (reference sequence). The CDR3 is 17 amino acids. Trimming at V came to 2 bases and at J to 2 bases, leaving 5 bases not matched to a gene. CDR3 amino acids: CASSYGLAGGTYNEQFF. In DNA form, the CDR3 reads TGTGCCAGCAGTTACGGGCTAGCGGGGGGAACCTACAATGAGCAGTTCTTC.

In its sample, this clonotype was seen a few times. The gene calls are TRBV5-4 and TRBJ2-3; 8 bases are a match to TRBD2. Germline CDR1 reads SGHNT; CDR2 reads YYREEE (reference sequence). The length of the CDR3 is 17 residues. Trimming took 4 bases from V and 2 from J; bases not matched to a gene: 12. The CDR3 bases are TGTGCCAGCAGCCCCAAGGGAGCGGGGGTCTACACAGATACGCAGTATTTT. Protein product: CASSPKGAGVYTDTQYF.

CDR3 loop: CASSEDWGKTNEQFF. The DNA for the CDR3 is TGTGCCAGCAGTGAAGATTGGGGCAAAACTAATGAGCAGTTCTTC. This chain uses TRBV6-1 with TRBJ2-1, with D perhaps TRBD1 (5 bases). The CDR3 loop spans 15 amino acids. Germline V lookup: CDR1 MNHNS, CDR2 SASEGT. V was clipped by 1 base and J by 7 bases, with 14 bases between them.